The next 5 T cell receptor beta chains were all read from a single sample in a study of technical replicates of blood from a few donors. The data were produced by immunoSEQ multiplex PCR, yet TCRdb's version contains in-frame clones alone and is incomplete. The data contain 100,000 or so clones, about 96% of them singletons. Sequenced input: T cells isolated from PBMCs. The receptors come from a human donor in good health.

The sample holds a few counts of this clone. The chain is built from TRBV7-9 and TRBJ2-7; a weak D match, TRBD1 (6 bases). V was shortened by 1 base and J by 3 bases, with 13 bases between the two germline ends. The CDR3 is 15 residues long. CDR1 is SEHNR, CDR2 FQNEAQ, per germline (reference sequence). The DNA of the CDR3 is TGTGCCAGCAGCTTAGGGCCAGGGGAAGGCTACGAGCAGTACTTC. This gives the protein CASSLGPGEGYEQYF. Full variable domain (outside the CDR3, taken from reference TRBV7-9 and TRBJ2-7): DTGVSQNPRHKITKRGQNVTFRCDPISEHNRLYWYRQTLGQGPEFLTYFQNEAQLEKSRLLSDRFSAERPKGSFSTLEIQRTEQGDSAMYLCASSLGPGEGYEQYFGPGTRLTVT.

The chain is built from TRBV2 and TRBJ1-3; no reliable D call. The CDR3 covers 15 residues. The V gene lost 7 bases and the J gene lost 0 bases, with 13 bases spanning the gap. Germline V CDR1 and CDR2: SNHLY, FYNNEI. CDR3 sequence: CASIQEGFSGNTIYF. CDR3 nucleotide sequence: TGTGCCAGCATCCAGGAAGGCTTCTCTGGAAACACCATATATTTT. Full variable domain (remainder filled in from reference TRBV2 and TRBJ1-3): EPEVTQTPSHQVTQMGQEVILRCVPISNHLYFYWYRQILGQKVEFLVSFYNNEISEKSEIFDDQFSVERPDGSNFTLKIRSTKLEDSAMYFCASIQEGFSGNTIYFGEGSWLTVV.

Regarding this clone: The DNA is omitted, as the CDR3 cannot be located on it reliably, and the CDR3 follows TCRdb's listing. This sequence joins TRBV27 and TRBJ1-4. The CDR3 length is 16 residues, termini included. Germline V gene data show CDR1 as MNHEY and CDR2 as SMNVEV (reference sequence). The CDR3 spells CASSFGSGEFNEKLFF.

The chain is built from TRBV6-5 and TRBJ2-2; 9 nucleotides line up with TRBD2. Looked up from germline, CDR1 is MNHEY and CDR2 is SVGAGI. V dropped 3 bases and J dropped 5; count of bases not matched to a gene: 7. This CDR3 is built from 16 residues. The CDR3: CASSYSSGMLTGELFF. In nucleotides, the CDR3 is TGTGCCAGCAGTTATTCTAGCGGGATGTTAACCGGGGAGCTGTTTTTT.

V is TRBV5-4 and J is TRBJ2-3; D not certain. Germline assignment: CDR1 SGHNT and CDR2 YYREEE (reference sequence). V was trimmed by 6 bases and J by 2 bases, leaving 4 bases between them. The CDR3 extends over 11 amino acids. The CDR3 region has the DNA TGTGCCAGCACCCACACAGATACGCAGTATTTT. It codes for CASTHTDTQYF.